The 3 T cell receptor beta chains reported below all come from one sample, sequenced in a study of shared clonotypes between healthy human individuals. Assay used: immunoSEQ multiplex PCR; TCRdb lists only in-frame clones, some missing. The sample has fewer than 150,000 clones, around two thirds seen once; the top ten hold 20% to 25%. The sample comprised memory CD8+ T cells sorted from blood. Subset: CD45RO+ cells pooled with CCR7-negative TemRA cells. These receptors were taken from a woman in her twenties or thirties in good health.

This clone was counted a few times. This chain links TRBV6-4 with TRBJ2-1, with 8 bases lining up with TRBD2. The junction had 4 bases not matched to a gene; V was cut back by 0 bases and J by 3 bases. Germline V CDR1 and CDR2: MRHNA, SNTAGT. The CDR3 loop spans 16 amino acids. CDR3: CASSDSAAGGYNEQFF. CDR3 nucleotides: TGTGCCAGCAGTGACTCGGCGGCGGGAGGCTACAATGAGCAGTTCTTC.

V usage is TRBV15 and J usage is TRBJ1-6; no clear D. Between the trimmed V and J ends, which lost 8 bases and 2 bases, there was a span of 4 bases. CDR1 is LNHNV and CDR2 is YYDKDF in the germline V gene (reference sequence). The CDR3 loop spans 12 amino acids. In DNA, the CDR3 is TGTGCCACCCGAACCTATAATTCACCCCTCCACTTT. Translated, it gives CATRTYNSPLHF.

This clone ranks as medium-sized (0.01 to 0.1%). The chain employs TRBV2 and TRBJ2-6; no clear D gene. This CDR3 has 13 amino acids. The germline V gene has CDR1 SNHLY and CDR2 FYNNEI. Trimming left V 8 bases short and J 0 bases short, with 5 bases between. The CDR3 sequence: CASVSSGANVLTF. The CDR3 region has the DNA TGTGCCAGCGTAAGCTCTGGGGCCAACGTCCTGACTTTC.